This T cell receptor (beta chain) was recovered during a study of early T cells in non-severe SARS-CoV-2 infection. At the level of the study: It was bulk RNA from unsorted whole blood that was sequenced, and the chains were unpaired.

V lost 5 bases, J lost 0 bases, and 11 bases lay in between. Germline CDR1 DFQATT, CDR2 SNEGSKA (reference sequence). The CDR3 runs 14 residues. Unique molecular identifiers were affixed to single, distinct cDNA molecules. Using its own MiXCR run on the 5' RACE reads, TCRdb lists one record per CDR3 protein. The sample gives 20,000 to 25,000 distinct CDR3 sequences, 4.3% of which show up once; 15% to 18% is in the top ten. Overall study results and limits: Reliance on VDJdb matching favored anti-spike CD8 responses; private and CD4 specificities were missed.

The table lists this clonotype with many counts. Its antigen is not identified. V usage is TRBV20-1 and J usage is TRBJ2-4; D is unclear. Sequencing input: whole blood. The sequence came from an adult who was a healthcare worker with PCR-confirmed SARS-CoV-2 infection or an uninfected control (not recorded which). The CDR3 sequence: CSARLNSAKNIQYF. The CDR3 bases are TGCAGTGCTCGACTCAATTCAGCCAAAAACATTCAGTACTTC.